This TCR beta chain derives from a study of blood T cells in healthy people across ages (dated by TCRdb to between 2015 and 2017). As for the study more broadly: Template switching captured roughly one uniquely barcoded TCR beta cDNA molecule per two T cells in model experiments. Using deep sequencing normalized with unique cDNA molecular identifiers, the study measured how TCR beta repertoire diversity changes with age. For two donors (one aged 18 to 30 and one aged 80 or older), the study analyzed two additional independent replicas of 1 million unique cDNA reads from the same blood draw. Donors were grouped into four age groups: young (average 16 years), middle-aged (around 39), aged (over 55) and long-lived (over 80). Donors of different ages were randomly distributed across sequencing lanes to avoid experimental bias. The study at large found these results: Compared with the aged group, more naive CD4+ T cells, fewer expanded clones and increased TCR diversity were shown by the long-lived group, suggesting age selection. Donor CMV infection status was unknown, potentially confounding age-related changes in expanded clonotypes. Observed TCR beta diversity correlated strongly with the percentage of naive T cells measured by flow cytometry. Conclusive comparison of naive and antigen-experienced compartments was prevented by the profiling of bulk unsorted PBMCs. Estimates of total diversity based on one million sequenced T cells were regarded as lower bounds and as underestimates. As age increased, observed TCR beta diversity per million T cells dropped in a roughly linear way, and a significant reduction was already evident by age 40.

Comments on this clonotype: Its antigen has not been determined. Nothing much larger sits one base from this clone, and base qualities are not available.

The library was prepared using 5' RACE. Sequencer: Illumina HiSeq 2500. A second about 7 to 12 cycle PCR used a sample-barcoded 5' primer and a J-beta primer mix. A unique molecular identifier was introduced onto each TCR beta cDNA molecule by a template-switch 5' adaptor carrying 12 random nucleotides. At least 2.5 million CDR3-containing paired-end reads were obtained from each sample. All of the RNA was converted into first-strand cDNA using the Mint cDNA synthesis kit, with a TRBC-specific oligonucleotide serving as the primer. Following uracil-DNA glycosylase treatment, all cDNA underwent a first 18-cycle PCR with the universal primers M1SS and BC2_uni_R. The original methods were these. Each sample was normalized by randomly selecting 1 million high-quality reads, each carrying a distinct molecular identifier. Reads with shared molecular identifiers were discarded instead of being binned into consensus sequences. CDR3 identification, clonotype clustering and error correction used MiTCR with a Q25 quality threshold and the strictest error-elimination algorithm. A nonparametric unseen species model using Euler transformation provided a lower-bound estimate of total TCR beta diversity. TCRdb applied fastp at Q25 and MiXCR to the public reads, then kept only in-frame beta chains. Entries that share a CDR3 protein sequence are merged under the most common genes and DNA. These V and J calls rely on TCRdb rather than the paper's analysis. The sample table holds 1.5 million to 2 million distinct CDR3 sequences, of which 28% were seen once. The ten top clones hold roughly 8% of the sample.

CDR1 and CDR2 (MNHEY, SMNVEV) derive from the germline V gene (reference sequence). From cysteine to phenylalanine, the CDR3 is 18 amino acids long. The kept DNA is CDR3 alone, 54 bases in frame from the first base. V is cut by 2 bases and J by 2 bases, and the space between the germline ends is 20 bases. Donors were around 37 systemically healthy Caucasian individuals from Russia aged roughly 6 to 90 years. Ten milliliters of peripheral blood were drawn from each donor into EDTA-treated Vacutainer tubes. Ficoll-Paque density-gradient centrifugation was used to isolate PBMCs, with at least 6 million obtained per sample. Trizol reagent was used to extract total RNA from the PBMCs, yielding at least 5.5 micrograms per sample. Naive CD45RAhigh/CD27high T cell percentages were measured by flow cytometry on a PBMC aliquot from every donor.

The clonotype comes from a woman in her 30s in good health. The sample was blood. This receptor chain uses TRBV27 and TRBJ2-3; TRBD2 is a possible D gene, resting on 7 matching bases. The CDR3 reads as follows: CASSLTGGGPTPTDTQYF. The DNA sequence is TGTGCCAGCAGTTTAACTGGCGGGGGCCCCACCCCCACAGATACGCAGTATTTT.